The sequence of this T cell receptor beta chain was determined in a study of T cell responses to AZD1222 COVID-19 vaccine. Study-wide context: The analysis combined second doses at about 4 or about 12 weeks. Study-wide results and limits: Unmutated variant regions reportedly attract nearly half of all spike-specific TCRs. Most donors were white British and more were female, and clonal diversity was possibly underestimated.

The data were produced by immunoSEQ multiplex PCR, yet TCRdb's version contains in-frame clones alone and is incomplete. Seen here are approximately 140,000 clones, roughly 92% observed once, and the top ten hold 0.95% to 1.5%. As regards this clone: The antigen is unknown.

This CDR3 comprises 13 residues. V lost 5 bases and J 10 bases, leaving 20 bases between the germline ends. In germline, CDR1 is GTSNPN, CDR2 SVGIG (reference sequence). The genes are TRBV30 and TRBJ1-1; D gene ambiguous. This TCR came from an adult in good health. The sample was peripheral blood, taken on day 0 of AZD1222 vaccination. The CDR3 region is CAWAPGIPTRAFF. In DNA form, the CDR3 reads TGTGCCTGGGCCCCGGGGATACCCACTAGAGCTTTCTTT.